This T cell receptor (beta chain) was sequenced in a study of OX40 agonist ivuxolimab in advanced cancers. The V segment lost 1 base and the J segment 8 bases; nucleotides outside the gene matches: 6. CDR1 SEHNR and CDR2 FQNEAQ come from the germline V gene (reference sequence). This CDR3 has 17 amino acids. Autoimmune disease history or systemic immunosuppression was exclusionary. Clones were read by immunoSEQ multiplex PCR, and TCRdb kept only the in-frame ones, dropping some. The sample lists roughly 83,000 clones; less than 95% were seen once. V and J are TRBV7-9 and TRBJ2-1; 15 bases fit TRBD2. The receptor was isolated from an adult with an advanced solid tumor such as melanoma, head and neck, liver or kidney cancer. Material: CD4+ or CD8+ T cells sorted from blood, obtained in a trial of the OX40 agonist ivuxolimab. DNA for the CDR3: TGTGCCAGCAGCTTAGAGGGGGGACTAGCGGGAGGCTATGAGCAGTTCTTC. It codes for CASSLEGGLAGGYEQFF.